Listed here are 21 T cell receptor beta chains from one sample, sequenced in a study of shared clonotypes between healthy human individuals. Profiling relied on immunoSEQ multiplex PCR, and the TCRdb table lists in-frame clones only, not all of them. In the table there are millions of clones, 85% to 95% of which are singletons. The naive CD8 population came from CD45RO-negative cells selected for CCR7, without terminally differentiated effector memory CD45RA+ cells. Sequencing input: naive CD8+ T cells from PBMCs. These receptors all stem from a man younger than 35 in good health. Some clones in this sample may be carry-over from other donors' samples.

The J gene is TRBJ2-2, the V gene TRBV19, with D possibly TRBD1 on 5 matching bases. The length of the CDR3 is 18 residues. Trimming cost V 5 bases and J 3 bases, with 22 bases left between them. Germline-derived CDR1 and CDR2 are LNHDA and SQIVND (reference sequence). As DNA, the CDR3 is TGTGCCAGTAGTCTGGTCGGACACCCGCGACCATACACCGGGGAGCTGTTTTTT. Translation gives CASSLVGHPRPYTGELFF.

The rearrangement links TRBV4-2 to TRBJ1-2; tentatively, D is TRBD1 (5 bases). The CDR3 is made up of 16 amino acids. Trimming shortened V by 0 bases and J by 4 bases, and 15 bases separated the two germline ends. The germline gives CDR1 LGHNA, CDR2 YNFKEQ. CDR3 protein: CASSQDLQGVFYGYTF. Here the CDR3 DNA reads TGTGCCAGCAGCCAAGATTTGCAGGGAGTTTTCTATGGCTACACCTTC.

The rearrangement uses TRBV4-3 and TRBJ2-7; 8 bases map to TRBD2. Germline V gene data show CDR1 as LGHNA and CDR2 as YSLEER. The CDR3 covers 13 residues. With 4 bases clipped from V and 7 bases from J, the junction kept 6 bases outside the gene matches. The CDR3 protein is CASSPGGAGEQYF. The DNA of the CDR3 is TGCGCCAGCAGCCCCGGGGGGGCGGGTGAGCAGTACTTC.

This clone appeared once. Other DNA sequences in the sample encode the same CDR3. This chain joins TRBV4-2 and TRBJ2-7; 8 bases agree with TRBD1. With 0 bases clipped from V and 1 base from J, the junction kept 2 bases outside the gene matches. Looked up from germline, CDR1 is LGHNA and CDR2 is YNFKEQ. The CDR3 is 15 amino acids. The CDR3 spells CASSQEGQVSYEQYF. CDR3 in DNA: TGTGCCAGCAGCCAAGAGGGACAGGTATCCTACGAGCAGTACTTC.

This rearrangement joins TRBV19 to TRBJ2-3; 8 bases match TRBD1. With 0 bases clipped from V and 5 bases from J, the junction kept 4 bases outside the gene matches. The length of the CDR3 is 15 residues. Germline lookup yields CDR1 LNHDA and CDR2 SQIVND (reference sequence). The CDR3 reads CASSIDRGLGDTQYF. The CDR3 bases are TGTGCCAGTAGTATAGACAGGGGGCTTGGAGATACGCAGTATTTT.

The V and J genes are TRBV28 and TRBJ2-7, with 11 positions matching TRBD1. J was trimmed by 3 bases and V by 8 bases; bases with no gene match: 6. Germline V lookup: CDR1 MDHEN, CDR2 SYDVKM. This CDR3 is 14 amino acids long. The CDR3 reads CASLSDRGLYEQYF. The CDR3 DNA is TGTGCCAGCTTATCGGACAGGGGGCTCTACGAGCAGTACTTC.

The rearrangement uses TRBV29-1 and TRBJ2-3, with D unresolved. This CDR3 is built from 15 residues. Trimming left V 0 bases short and J 0 bases short, with 10 bases between. CDR1 is SQVTM and CDR2 is ANQGSEA in the germline V gene. The CDR3 protein is CSVEDQAASTDTQYF. As DNA, the CDR3 is TGCAGCGTTGAAGATCAGGCTGCTAGCACAGATACGCAGTATTTT.

The CDR3 loop is CATSRGPRGQETQYF. The CDR3 nucleotides are TGTGCCACCAGCAGGGGGCCCAGAGGCCAAGAGACCCAGTACTTC. V and J are TRBV15 and TRBJ2-5; maybe TRBD1 (5 bases). CDR3 size: 15 residues. V lost 3 bases, J lost 1 base, and 12 bases lay in between. The germline V gene encodes CDR1 LNHNV and CDR2 YYDKDF (reference sequence).

This rearrangement joins TRBV7-2 to TRBJ2-5; TRBD2 aligns across 9 bases. Germline trimming cut 0 bases from V and 7 bases from J; bases unmatched to any gene: 9. The CDR3 runs 16 residues. Germline loops: CDR1 SGHTA, CDR2 FQGNSA. This chain's CDR3 is CASSLALAGLEWTQYF. DNA of the CDR3: TGTGCCAGCAGCTTAGCGCTAGCGGGACTGGAATGGACCCAGTACTTC.

The CDR3 is CASSTRQGTNEKLFF. CDR3 DNA: TGTGCCAGCAGCACCCGACAGGGGACTAATGAAAAACTGTTTTTT. The chain has TRBV7-9 and TRBJ1-4, with TRBD1 matching over 8 bases. The CDR3 length is 15 residues. The V segment lost 5 bases and the J segment 2 bases; nucleotides outside the gene matches: 4. Germline lookup yields CDR1 SEHNR and CDR2 FQNEAQ (reference sequence). Drawing the rest from reference TRBV7-9 and TRBJ1-4, the complete variable domain is DTGVSQNPRHKITKRGQNVTFRCDPISEHNRLYWYRQTLGQGPEFLTYFQNEAQLEKSRLLSDRFSAERPKGSFSTLEIQRTEQGDSAMYLCASSTRQGTNEKLFFGSGTQLSVL.

The V call is TRBV28, the J call TRBJ1-5, with 11 bases identical to TRBD1. The junction had 11 bases not matched to a gene; V was cut back by 6 bases and J by 7 bases. Germline-derived CDR1 and CDR2 are MDHEN and SYDVKM. The CDR3 runs to 16 residues. This chain's CDR3 is CASSYLGTGGNQPQHF. The CDR3 bases are TGTGCCAGCAGCTACCTCGGGACAGGGGGTAACCAGCCCCAGCATTTT.

J is TRBJ2-1 and V is TRBV25-1; 7 nucleotides agree with TRBD2. Germline V gene lookup returns CDR1 MGHDK and CDR2 SYGVNS. V lost 2 bases to trimming and J lost 9 bases; unmatched junction nucleotides: 13. This CDR3 contains 16 residues. Here the CDR3 reads CASSEPRQGGSGEQFF. The CDR3 region has the DNA TGTGCCAGCAGTGAACCGAGGCAGGGAGGGTCAGGTGAGCAGTTCTTC.

In this sample, this clone turned up once. The chain carries TRBV11-2 and TRBJ2-2, with 8 bases identical to TRBD1. V lost 5 bases and J lost 2; bases outside the gene matches: 13. There are 18 residues in the CDR3. The V gene's germline CDR1 is SGHAT and CDR2 FQNNGV. CDR3 coding DNA: TGTGCCAGCAGCGTAACTTTAACTGGACAGGGAAACACCGGGGAGCTGTTTTTT. Its protein is CASSVTLTGQGNTGELFF.

This clone was observed once. The genes are TRBV4-1 and TRBJ2-7; 10 nucleotides agree with TRBD2. The CDR3 is made up of 13 amino acids. In germline, CDR1 is MGHRA, CDR2 YSYEKL. Trimming took 4 bases from V and 6 from J; bases not matched to a gene: 3. The CDR3 spells CASSPGLAAEQYF. The CDR3 DNA follows: TGCGCCAGCAGCCCTGGACTAGCGGCCGAGCAGTACTTC.

The chain has TRBV7-3 and TRBJ1-5; D is perhaps TRBD1 (5 bases). CDR1 and CDR2 (germline): SGHTA, FQGTGA. Trimming took off 3 bases at V and 8 bases at J, with 11 bases between the two ends. The CDR3 is made up of 13 amino acids. The CDR3 coding sequence is TGTGCCAGCAGCTTTAACCTAGGGGAGCCCCAGCATTTT. Its translation: CASSFNLGEPQHF.

As for this clone: This same CDR3 is encoded by further DNA sequences in the sample. This chain links TRBV18 with TRBJ2-2; D not certain. Germline V gene sequence: CDR1 KGHSH, CDR2 LQKENI. CDR3 size: 12 residues. V was clipped by 3 bases and J by 5 bases, with 4 bases between them. DNA for the CDR3: TGTGCCAGCTCACCGTTGACCGGGGAGCTGTTTTTT. Residues: CASSPLTGELFF.

The rearrangement uses TRBV5-1 and TRBJ2-7; a weak D match, TRBD1 (6 bases). V was cut by 3 bases and J by 0 bases, with 10 bases left in between. CDR1 and CDR2 from the germline V gene are SGHRS and YFSETQ. The CDR3 length is 14 residues. CDR3 DNA: TGCGCCAGCAGCTACACAGGGAGCTCCTACGAGCAGTACTTC. Its protein is CASSYTGSSYEQYF.

The rearrangement uses TRBV4-1 and TRBJ1-1; D gene uncertain. This CDR3 contains 15 residues. The V and J ends lost 1 base and 3 bases respectively, with 12 bases between them. Germline CDR1 and CDR2: MGHRA and YSYEKL. CDR3 coding DNA: TGCGCCAGCAGCCAAGGTAGTTCCAGACACACTGAAGCTTTCTTT. It yields the protein CASSQGSSRHTEAFF.

The rearrangement joins TRBV15 to TRBJ2-2; TRBD1 is a possible D gene (6 bases). This CDR3 has 15 residues. The V gene lost 4 bases and the J gene lost 0 bases, with 9 bases spanning the gap. CDR1 and CDR2 (germline): LNHNV, YYDKDF (reference sequence). The CDR3 reads CATSTGTTNTGELFF. The DNA of the CDR3 is TGTGCCACCAGCACCGGGACAACGAACACCGGGGAGCTGTTTTTT.

The rearrangement links TRBV7-9 to TRBJ2-1; D possibly corresponds to TRBD2 (6 bases). The CDR3 is 15 residues long. In germline, CDR1 is SEHNR, CDR2 FQNEAQ (reference sequence). V lost 4 bases and J 5 bases, leaving 15 bases between the germline ends. CDR3 region: CASSSAIVADNEQFF. The CDR3 nucleotides read TGTGCCAGCAGCTCCGCTATAGTAGCGGACAATGAGCAGTTCTTC.

The rearrangement uses TRBV4-3 and TRBJ1-1; maybe TRBD1 (6 bases). CDR1 is LGHNA, CDR2 YSLEER, per germline. The V and J ends lost 0 bases and 0 bases respectively, with 14 bases between them. There are 17 residues in the CDR3. The CDR3: CASSQEEGGRLNTEAFF. As DNA, the CDR3 is TGCGCCAGCAGCCAAGAGGAAGGGGGGCGTTTGAACACTGAAGCTTTCTTT.